This entry lists 28 T cell receptor beta chains sequenced from one sample in a study of beta chain features in type 1 diabetes. Expressed TCRB transcripts got sequenced, as all isolated RNA was reverse transcribed. TCRdb keeps only in-frame clones here, not all; method: immunoSEQ multiplex PCR. The table shows some 410,000 clones, with approximately 15% occurring only once. The sequenced sample consisted of naive CD4+ T cells from blood. Receptors were obtained from a man in his thirties or forties in good health.

The chain has TRBV7-2 and TRBJ2-3; 10 bases line up with TRBD2. The germline gives CDR1 SGHTA, CDR2 FQGNSA. Trimming removed 0 bases from V and 4 bases from J; junction bases left unmatched: 1. This CDR3 comprises 15 residues. CDR3 coding DNA: TGTGCCAGCAGCTTAGCTAGCGGGGGGCCAGATACGCAGTATTTT. This encodes CASSLASGGPDTQYF.

This clone was seen a handful of times. The chain recombines TRBV5-4 with TRBJ2-5; TRBD2 is a possible D gene (6 bases). Trimming removed 4 bases from V and 5 bases from J, with 18 bases in between. The CDR3 has 15 amino acids. CDR1 is SGHNT and CDR2 is YYREEE in the germline V gene (reference sequence). The CDR3 sequence is CASSPSGAARETQYF. CDR3 in DNA: TGTGCCAGCAGCCCCTCGGGAGCGGCGCGGGAGACCCAGTACTTC.

This chain connects TRBV29-1 to TRBJ1-2; weak D call: TRBD1 (5 bases). The germline V gene encodes CDR1 SQVTM and CDR2 ANQGSEA. The ends were cut back, 4 bases at V and 8 bases at J, with 11 bases in the middle. This CDR3 region has 11 residues. The CDR3 is CSVGDVGGYTF. CDR3 bases: TGCAGCGTTGGGGACGTCGGAGGCTACACCTTC.

CDR3 nucleotide sequence: TGTGCCAGCAGCTTTCGGGACTCCTACAATGAGCAGTTCTTC. Protein product: CASSFRDSYNEQFF. The chain joins TRBV7-2 to TRBJ2-1; D is possibly TRBD2 (5 bases). The CDR3 is made up of 14 amino acids. Germline V gene data show CDR1 as SGHTA and CDR2 as FQGNSA. V was trimmed by 3 bases and J by 0 bases, leaving 6 bases between them.

The chain joins TRBV11-2 to TRBJ2-3; a weak D match, TRBD2 (6 bases). Trimming took off 6 bases at V and 5 bases at J, with 9 bases between the two ends. Germline V gives CDR1 SGHAT, CDR2 FQNNGV. The CDR3 runs 12 residues. CDR3 coding DNA: TGTGCCAGCAGTAGCGGTGGAGATACGCAGTATTTT. This encodes CASSSGGDTQYF.

This clone has more than one count but fewer than ten. The chain links TRBV2 to TRBJ2-3; TRBD2 is a possible D gene (6 bases). This CDR3 contains 14 residues. The germline V and J ends were trimmed by 5 bases and 2 bases, with 11 bases remaining between them. Germline V gene sequence: CDR1 SNHLY, CDR2 FYNNEI. CDR3 coding DNA: TGTGCCAGCAGTTCACTAGCTATCACAGATACGCAGTATTTT. Translating it yields CASSSLAITDTQYF.

This clone showed up just a few times. V usage is TRBV29-1 and J usage is TRBJ1-6; D unclear. Germline CDR1 SQVTM, CDR2 ANQGSEA. Trimming cost V 3 bases and J 10 bases, with 13 bases left between them. There are 13 residues in the CDR3. This CDR3 is CSVERAPGSPLHF. CDR3 bases: TGCAGCGTTGAGAGGGCCCCGGGATCACCCCTCCACTTT.

The chain employs TRBV13 and TRBJ2-1; D gene unclear. The CDR3 length is 13 residues. Germline V CDR1 and CDR2: PRHDT, FYEKMQ (reference sequence). V lost 3 bases and J 9 bases, leaving 12 bases between the germline ends. CDR3 region: CASSFTPPGEQFF. The DNA of the CDR3 is TGTGCCAGCAGCTTTACCCCCCCGGGTGAGCAGTTCTTC.

This sequence joins TRBV9 and TRBJ1-2, with 12 nucleotides matching TRBD1. CDR1 is SGDLS, CDR2 YYNGEE, per germline. V was clipped by 7 bases and J by 2 bases; unmatched bases: 9. The CDR3 is made up of 16 amino acids. The CDR3 DNA reads as TGTGCCAGCTCACCTCCGGGACAGGGGGCAAACTATGGCTACACCTTC. It encodes CASSPPGQGANYGYTF.

This clone has just a few counts. The chain links TRBV7-2 to TRBJ2-3, with 7 bases aligning to TRBD1. The CDR3 is 15 amino acids. V dropped 0 bases and J dropped 6; count of bases not matched to a gene: 6. In germline, CDR1 is SGHTA, CDR2 FQGNSA. This chain's CDR3 is CASSLADTGVDTQYF. The CDR3 DNA reads as TGTGCCAGCAGCTTAGCAGACACAGGGGTCGATACGCAGTATTTT. The whole variable domain, remainder taken from reference TRBV7-2 and TRBJ2-3, is GAGVSQSPSNKVTEKGKDVELRCDPISGHTALYWYRQSLGQGLEFLIYFQGNSAPDKSGLPSDRFSAERTGGSVSTLTIQRTQQEDSAVYLCASSLADTGVDTQYFGPGTRLTVL.

As concerns this clone: Other DNA sequences from this sample encode an identical CDR3 as well. V is TRBV5-6 and J is TRBJ2-5, with D hard to call. Germline CDR1 reads SGHDT; CDR2 reads YYEEEE. There are 12 residues in the CDR3. The V and J ends lost 0 bases and 5 bases respectively, with 5 bases between them. The CDR3: CASSLAGETQYF. The CDR3 region has the DNA TGTGCCAGCAGCTTGGCCGGTGAGACCCAGTACTTC.

The V and J genes are TRBV5-1 and TRBJ2-7; the D gene is possibly TRBD1 (5 bases). Trimming took 3 bases from V and 2 from J, leaving 9 bases between them. CDR1 is SGHRS, CDR2 YFSETQ, per germline. The CDR3 is made up of 13 amino acids. In DNA, the CDR3 is TGCGCCAGCAGCTCGACAGTAACCTACGAGCAGTACTTC. Translating gives CASSSTVTYEQYF. Combining the CDR3 with reference TRBV5-1 and TRBJ2-7 gives the whole variable domain KAGVTQTPRYLIKTRGQQVTLSCSPISGHRSVSWYQQTPGQGLQFLFEYFSETQRNKGNFPGRFSGRQFSNSRSEMNVSTLELGDSALYLCASSSTVTYEQYFGPGTRLTVT.

This clone has only a few counts. The CDR3 region has the DNA TGTGCCAGCAGACCGGGACAGAAGAATGAAAAACTGTTTTTT. It is translated as CASRPGQKNEKLFF. The chain is built from TRBV7-2 and TRBJ1-4; 7 bases agree with TRBD1. After removal of 6 bases from V and 5 bases from J, the junction contained 6 bases not matched to a gene. CDR1 and CDR2 (germline): SGHTA, FQGNSA. CDR3 length: 14 residues. The complete variable domain, with remaining parts taken from reference TRBV7-2 and TRBJ1-4, reads GAGVSQSPSNKVTEKGKDVELRCDPISGHTALYWYRQSLGQGLEFLIYFQGNSAPDKSGLPSDRFSAERTGGSVSTLTIQRTQQEDSAVYLCASRPGQKNEKLFFGSGTQLSVL.

This clone was detected only a few times. The gene calls are TRBV9 and TRBJ1-1, with unresolved D. This CDR3 contains 13 residues. The V end was cut by 4 bases, the J end by 4 bases, with 11 bases between. From germline, CDR1 is SGDLS and CDR2 YYNGEE. The CDR3 DNA reads as TGTGCCAGCAGCTTAGAGGTCGGCACTGAAGCTTTCTTT. Protein: CASSLEVGTEAFF.

This clone has just a few counts. The chain has TRBV6-1 and TRBJ1-2; the D is unclear. Germline V gene data show CDR1 as MNHNS and CDR2 as SASEGT. V lost 8 bases, J lost 3 bases, and 13 bases lay in between. CDR3 length: 13 amino acids. CDR3 bases: TGTGCCAGCCGGAGAACTGTGGACTATGGCTACACCTTC. Its protein is CASRRTVDYGYTF.

This clone was counted many times. J is TRBJ2-4 and V is TRBV14, with D hard to call. Germline V lookup: CDR1 SGHDN, CDR2 FVKESK. The V and J ends lost 1 base and 2 bases respectively, with 6 bases between them. The CDR3 extends over 14 amino acids. The CDR3 loop reads CASSQVSTKNIQYF. The CDR3 nucleotides are TGTGCCAGCAGCCAAGTTAGTACCAAAAACATTCAGTACTTC.

The V gene is TRBV30, the J gene TRBJ1-5; D gene uncertain. The germline V gene encodes CDR1 GTSNPN and CDR2 SVGIG (reference sequence). The V end was cut by 2 bases, the J end by 2 bases, with 7 bases between. The CDR3 has 13 residues. CDR3 DNA: TGTGCCTGGAGTTTGGGAGGCAATCAGCCCCAGCATTTT. Translating it yields CAWSLGGNQPQHF.

This sequence joins TRBV18 and TRBJ2-2; D not certain. Per the germline V gene, CDR1 is KGHSH and CDR2 is LQKENI. The CDR3 loop spans 16 amino acids. Trimming left V 1 base short and J 1 base short, with 10 bases between. The CDR3 sequence is CASSPLFRRNTGELFF. CDR3 DNA sequence: TGTGCCAGCTCACCACTTTTCAGGAGGAACACCGGGGAGCTGTTTTTT.

This clone was found a few times. The gene calls are TRBV9 and TRBJ1-1, with D tentatively TRBD1 (5 bases). The germline V gene encodes CDR1 SGDLS and CDR2 YYNGEE. Between the trimmed V and J ends, which lost 2 bases and 1 base, there was a span of 9 bases. The CDR3 sequence is 14 residues long. CDR3 DNA sequence: TGTGCCAGCAGCGTGAGGGGCGCGAACACTGAAGCTTTCTTT. Protein product: CASSVRGANTEAFF.

This clone has only a few counts. The rearrangement uses TRBV7-9 and TRBJ2-6; D is uncertain. The CDR3 extends over 16 amino acids. V lost 2 bases, J lost 4 bases, and 12 bases lay in between. The germline gives CDR1 SEHNR, CDR2 FQNEAQ (reference sequence). The CDR3 DNA reads TGTGCCAGCAGCTTACACGTAGGGCCAGGGGCCAACGTCCTGACTTTC. Translation: CASSLHVGPGANVLTF.

The genes are TRBV18 and TRBJ1-1; no definite D call. The V gene lost 6 bases and the J gene lost 1 base, with 6 bases spanning the gap. This CDR3 comprises 12 residues. Germline CDR1 is KGHSH and CDR2 is LQKENI. The CDR3: CASSQANTEAFF. The CDR3 region has the DNA TGTGCCAGCTCTCAAGCGAACACTGAAGCTTTCTTT. Filled out from reference TRBV18 and TRBJ1-1, the complete variable domain reads NAGVMQNPRHLVRRRGQEARLRCSPMKGHSHVYWYRQLPEEGLKFMVYLQKENIIDESGMPKERFSAEFPKEGPSILRIQQVVRGDSAAYFCASSQANTEAFFGQGTRLTVV.

This clone was found a few times. The rearrangement uses TRBV4-2 and TRBJ2-1; TRBD1 matches 9 bases. This CDR3 comprises 16 residues. The germline gives CDR1 LGHNA, CDR2 YNFKEQ. After removal of 4 bases from V and 9 bases from J, the junction contained 13 bases not matched to a gene. The CDR3 DNA follows: TGTGCCAGCAGCCCCGGGACAGGGCTAGGGCAGGGTGAGCAGTTCTTC. The encoded protein is CASSPGTGLGQGEQFF.

This clone came up a few times. The V call is TRBV18, the J call TRBJ2-1, with D possibly TRBD1 on 5 matching bases. V lost 3 bases and J lost 3, with 12 bases in between. The germline V gene has CDR1 KGHSH and CDR2 LQKENI. The CDR3 loop spans 15 amino acids. In nucleotides, the CDR3 is TGTGCCAGCTCACCGAGCCAGGGCAGCTACAATGAGCAGTTCTTC. Its protein product is CASSPSQGSYNEQFF.

This clone occurred a few times. J is TRBJ1-2 and V is TRBV4-3; TRBD1 might be the D (6 bases). V was pared by 3 bases and J by 2 bases, with 13 bases between. CDR3 length: 15 residues. Germline values: CDR1 LGHNA, CDR2 YSLEER. The CDR3, as DNA: TGCGCCAGCAGCCAGGCACGGACAGTCAACTATGGCTACACCTTC. Its protein product is CASSQARTVNYGYTF.

This clone was recorded at least ten times. CDR3 residues: CASSLALLAGFEQFF. The CDR3 DNA is TGTGCCAGCAGCTTAGCGCTACTAGCGGGTTTTGAGCAGTTCTTC. The rearrangement links TRBV7-2 to TRBJ2-1; 9 bases are a match to TRBD2. The CDR3 is made up of 15 amino acids. Trimming took 0 bases from V and 9 from J; bases not matched to a gene: 6. Germline CDR1 SGHTA, CDR2 FQGNSA.

V usage is TRBV27 and J usage is TRBJ2-7, with TRBD2 matching 10 bases. The CDR3 contains 14 residues. The germline CDR1 and CDR2 sequences are MNHEY and SMNVEV (reference sequence). Germline trimming cut 5 bases from V and 3 bases from J; bases unmatched to any gene: 4. The CDR3 sequence is CASSRTSGNYEQYF. In nucleotides, the CDR3 is TGTGCCAGCAGTCGGACTAGCGGCAACTACGAGCAGTACTTC.

The chain joins TRBV7-8 to TRBJ2-1; 10 bases are shared with TRBD1. Germline CDR1 reads SGHVS; CDR2 reads FQNEAQ. Trimming at V came to 5 bases and at J to 6 bases, leaving 7 bases not matched to a gene. The CDR3 contains 15 residues. CDR3 sequence: CASSLDRGSPNEQFF. CDR3 bases: TGTGCCAGCAGCCTGGACAGGGGGTCTCCCAATGAGCAGTTCTTC.

In this sample, this clone turned up a few times. The chain carries TRBV7-2 and TRBJ1-3, with D unclear. Germline-derived CDR1 and CDR2 are SGHTA and FQGNSA. CDR3 length equals 15 residues. V was clipped by 1 base and J by 4 bases, with 11 bases between them. The CDR3 protein is CASSLVEGTGNTIYF. For the CDR3, the DNA is TGTGCCAGCAGCTTAGTGGAGGGAACGGGAAACACCATATATTTT.